A selection of T cell receptor beta chains follows, all from one sample in a study of early T cells in non-severe SARS-CoV-2 infection. TCRdb reprocessed the 5' RACE reads with MiXCR, giving one entry per CDR3 protein. Among roughly 120,000 distinct CDR3 sequences, around 12% were seen once, and the ten largest hold 3.5% to 4%. Here the sequenced sample was whole blood, taken at baseline. The origin of the receptors is an adult who was a healthcare worker with PCR-confirmed SARS-CoV-2 infection or an uninfected control (not recorded which). Each CDR3 is given with its conserved first and last residue. Clone size appears in some rows only: once, few, many, or a class for an expanded clone.

TRBV7-6,.,CASSLVTTETQYF
TRBV28,.,CASSQGSYEQYF
TRBV30,.,CAWTPGLHIYNEQFF
TRBV20-1,.,CSAREETQYF
TRBV20-1,many,CSAREQLNYGYTF
TRBV19,few,CASSMAAGPYNEQFF
TRBV18,many,CASSPLGTTLVGDEQFF
TRBV29-1,few,CSVKPHSYEQYF
TRBV29-1,.,CSADLGYEQFF
TRBV12-3/TRBV12-4,.,CASTRGGRYEQYF
TRBV2,few,CASSARLVINEQFF
TRBV4-1,few,CASSQSAAPGTSGWLISYEQYF
TRBV29-1,few,CSVGTYSYEQYF
TRBV3-1,few,CASSQEVGKNTEAFF
TRBV5-1,few,CASSLAGLGLNTEAFF
TRBV6-2/TRBV6-3,few,CASSYSGSPNYGYTF
TRBV7-8,few,CASSLGVGSKETQYF
TRBV12-3/TRBV12-4,many,CASTSLFGANVLTF
TRBV11-3,.,CASSWGRRSYNEQFF
TRBV24-1,few,CATSDLRDLYNEQFF
TRBV29-1,few,CSVGTSGETQYF
TRBV5-1,few,CASGTGMNTEAFF
TRBV29-1,many,CSVGSGGGYEQYF
TRBV6-6,few,CAGGWGGEQYF
TRBV7-6,few,CASSLVPGIGNTIYF
TRBV5-5,few,CASSRVAGTYEQYF
TRBV27,.,CASSRALAGLNIQYF
TRBV24-1,few,CATSDSGDLQETQYF